A selection of T cell receptor beta chains follows, all from one sample in a study of T cell repertoires in cytomegalovirus infection. From the reads, TCRdb called clonotypes with MiXCR, one entry per CDR3 protein. The sample has around 290,000 distinct CDR3 sequences; over 20% are singletons. The sequenced material came from PBMCs. All receptors derive from a human donor in good health (CMV status not recorded). Some clones in this sample may be carry-over from other donors' samples. The CDR3 runs from the conserved cysteine through the conserved F or W. Each record gives: J gene, clone size, V gene, D gene, CDR3 DNA, CDR3 protein. D genes are given only for firm matches. Only some rows state a clone size, as once, few, many or a class for expanded clones.

TRBJ2-3,many,TRBV7-2,-,TGTGCCAGCAGCTTTAGTATTTATGGAGCGTATTCCAGGGGCACAGATACGCAGTATTTT,CASSFSIYGAYSRGTDTQYF
TRBJ2-1,few,TRBV6-6,TRBD2,TGTGCCAGCAGTTACGTGGGACTAGCGGGCTGGAATGAGCAGTTCTTC,CASSYVGLAGWNEQFF
TRBJ2-2,many,TRBV7-2,-,TGTGCCAGCAGAGGAGAGGTGAACACCGGGGAGCTGTTTTTT,CASRGEVNTGELFF
TRBJ2-2,-,TRBV7-3,-,TGTGCCAGCAGCTCCCAGGTCACCGGGGAGCTGTTTTTT,CASSSQVTGELFF
TRBJ1-1,-,TRBV11-2,-,TGTGCCAGCAGCGACAAGGATTTCGGGGCAAACACTGAAGCTTTCTTT,CASSDKDFGANTEAFF
TRBJ1-5,few,TRBV19,-,TGTGCCAGTAGGGCCCCGTACGGGGGACGTGGCAATCAGCCCCAGCATTTT,CASRAPYGGRGNQPQHF
TRBJ1-1,many,TRBV7-2,TRBD1,TGTGCCAGCAGCTGGAAAACAGGGGCCACTGAAGCTTTCTTT,CASSWKTGATEAFF
TRBJ1-1,-,TRBV7-9,-,TGTGCCAGCAGCGCAGTACAGGGTCACACTGAAGCTTTCTTT,CASSAVQGHTEAFF
TRBJ1-5,few,TRBV5-6,-,TGTGCCAGCAGCTTGTTCGGGGGACAATTTTATAGCAATCAGCCCCAGCATTTT,CASSLFGGQFYSNQPQHF
TRBJ2-1,many,TRBV4-3,TRBD1,TGCGCCAGCAGCCGCGGACAGGACTACAATGAGCAGTTCTTC,CASSRGQDYNEQFF
TRBJ1-1,-,TRBV20-1,-,TGCAGTGCTAGAGATGACGTAAACGAAGCTTTCTTT,CSARDDVNEAFF
TRBJ2-1,-,TRBV14,-,TGTGCCAGCAGCCCCCAATGGAAGGACATCCCAAGGAGTGAGCAGTTCTTC,CASSPQWKDIPRSEQFF
TRBJ2-5,few,TRBV29-1,TRBD2,TGCAGTACGACGGGGGGGGGAGAGACCCAGTACTTC,CSTTGGGETQYF
TRBJ2-2,-,TRBV14,-,TGTGCCAGCAGCCACAGGGTGAACACCGGGGAGCTGTTTTTT,CASSHRVNTGELFF
TRBJ2-1,many,TRBV11-2,TRBD2,TGTGCCAGCAGCTTACTAGCGGGGACTTACAATGAGCAGTTCTTC,CASSLLAGTYNEQFF
TRBJ2-1,-,TRBV12-3/TRBV12-4,-,TGTGCCAGCAGCTCGACTGGAACCTTCTACAATGAGCAGTTCTTC,CASSSTGTFYNEQFF
TRBJ1-1,many,TRBV12-3/TRBV12-4,-,TGTGCCAGCAGTTTCAAACAGCTGAACACTGAAGCTTTCTTT,CASSFKQLNTEAFF
TRBJ1-2,-,TRBV5-6,-,TGTGCCAGCAGCGGCGGTCGAGCATATGGCTACACCTTC,CASSGGRAYGYTF
TRBJ2-7,-,TRBV28,TRBD2,TGTGCCAGCACCTCGTGGGGGGGGGGGGCCTACGAGCAGTACTTC,CASTSWGGGAYEQYF
TRBJ2-1,-,TRBV29-1,TRBD2,TGCAGCGTTGAAGCAGGACTAGCGGAGGACTACAATGAGCAGTTCTTC,CSVEAGLAEDYNEQFF
TRBJ2-5,many,TRBV11-1,-,TGTGCCAGCAGCTTCGCGGAAGAGACCCAGTACTTC,CASSFAEETQYF
TRBJ2-2,-,TRBV10-1,-,TGCGCCAGCAGTGAGTCTACGGGCGCGATCACCGGGGAGCTGTTTTTT,CASSESTGAITGELFF
TRBJ2-5,many,TRBV7-2,-,TGTGCCAGCAGCCCGCGTCCAGACCAAGAGACCCAGTACTTC,CASSPRPDQETQYF
TRBJ2-5,-,TRBV29-1,TRBD2,TGCAGCGGAGGCGGGGGGGTCGTGGAGACCCAGTACTTC,CSGGGGVVETQYF
TRBJ2-7,few,TRBV11-2,TRBD1,TGTGCCAGCAGCTTAGCCCGGACAGGGATAAGCGAGCAGTACTTC,CASSLARTGISEQYF
TRBJ2-2,-,TRBV19,TRBD2,TGTGCCAGTAGTAGACTAGCGGGAGCGAACACCGGGGAGCTGTTTTTT,CASSRLAGANTGELFF
TRBJ1-1,many,TRBV12-3/TRBV12-4,TRBD1,TGTGCCAGCAGCCCAGGGGGCGCGGTTCTGAACACTGAAGCTTTCTTT,CASSPGGAVLNTEAFF
TRBJ1-5,few,TRBV5-6,-,TGTGCCAGCAGCTTGGAAGGGTTTCAGCCCCAGCATTTT,CASSLEGFQPQHF
TRBJ2-3,few,TRBV20-1,TRBD2,TGCAGTACCGGGACTAGCGGGAGATCTGATACGCAGTATTTT,CSTGTSGRSDTQYF
TRBJ2-2,few,TRBV25-1,TRBD1,TGTGCCGGACAGGTCGGAACCGGGGAGCTGTTTTTT,CAGQVGTGELFF
TRBJ2-1,many,TRBV7-3,TRBD2,TGTGCCAGCAGTAAGCGGGGGGACCCCTACAATGAGCAGTTCTTC,CASSKRGDPYNEQFF
TRBJ2-3,-,TRBV19,-,TGTGCCAGTAGTCTTCAGTACACAGATACGCAGTATTTT,CASSLQYTDTQYF
TRBJ2-5,many,TRBV7-2,TRBD2,TGTGCCAGCAGCTTAACGGCTAGCGGGGCGGGAGAAGAGACCCAGTACTTC,CASSLTASGAGEETQYF
TRBJ2-5,-,TRBV28,TRBD2,TGTGCCAGCAGTTTAGAGGGCGGGAGACAAGAGACCCAGTACTTC,CASSLEGGRQETQYF
TRBJ1-5,-,TRBV30,-,TGTGCCTGGAGCTGGGGGGCCGGCAATCAGCCCCAGCATTTT,CAWSWGAGNQPQHF
TRBJ2-3,many,TRBV6-1,TRBD1,TGTGCCAGCAGTGAAGGACAGGGGGCAGATACGCAGTATTTT,CASSEGQGADTQYF
TRBJ1-5,-,TRBV19,TRBD1,TGTGCCAGTAGTGTCCGGACAGGTTCCAATCAGCCCCAGCATTTT,CASSVRTGSNQPQHF
TRBJ2-7,-,TRBV29-1,-,TGCAGCGTTGGTGACAATTCCTACGAGCAGTACTTC,CSVGDNSYEQYF